These 20 T cell receptor beta chains came from one sample sequenced in a study of monozygotic twins with inflammatory bowel disease. TCRdb re-called the 5' RACE reads and gives one entry per CDR3 protein, without DNA. This table lists 200,000 to 250,000 distinct CDR3 sequences. Material: blood. These receptors all come from a human donor with ulcerative colitis or Crohn's disease, or a healthy co-twin of an affected twin (not recorded which).

The V call is TRBV12-3 or TRBV12-4, the J call TRBJ2-5; there is no DNA to check the TCRdb D call of TRBD2. This CDR3 is 16 amino acids long. The CDR3 loop is CASSATGLAVGETQYF.

The chain joins TRBV29-1 to TRBJ2-7; the D gene TCRdb calls, TRBD1, cannot be checked with no DNA. CDR1 SQVTM and CDR2 ANQGSEA come from the germline V gene. The CDR3 length is 15 residues. The CDR3 sequence is CSVEDRELSSYEQYF.

The chain links TRBV24-1 to TRBJ2-7; as DNA is missing, the TRBD1 call by TCRdb cannot be tested. CDR3 length: 13 amino acids. Germline CDR1 KGHDR, CDR2 SFDVKD. The CDR3 here is CATSDLQGYEQYF.

The chain couples TRBV28 to TRBJ2-7; with no DNA, the TCRdb D assignment of TRBD2 cannot be verified. The germline gives CDR1 MDHEN, CDR2 SYDVKM. The CDR3 contains 15 residues. CDR3 in amino acids: CASTLGGTSRGEQYF.

The chain couples TRBV20-1 to TRBJ2-7; TCRdb lists TRBD1, though no DNA is available to test this call. CDR3 length: 16 residues. Germline CDR1 is DFQATT and CDR2 is SNEGSKA (reference sequence). The CDR3 sequence is CSARWTGQGGFGEQYF.

The gene calls are TRBV2 and TRBJ1-4. The CDR3 runs 13 residues. Germline V CDR1 and CDR2: SNHLY, FYNNEI. CDR3 sequence: CASVRHLDEKLFF.

This chain links TRBV6-5 with TRBJ2-2; TCRdb outputs TRBD1, but without DNA this stays unchecked. CDR1 and CDR2 (germline): MNHEY, SVGAGI. The CDR3 length is 16 residues. CDR3 sequence reads: CASSYPGGGNTGELFF.

The rearrangement uses TRBV4-2 and TRBJ1-2; lacking DNA, the TRBD1 call made by TCRdb goes unchecked. This CDR3 contains 13 residues. Germline CDR1 LGHNA, CDR2 YNFKEQ. This CDR3 is CASSQETGDGYTF.

The chain's CDR3 is CSVEVRAGGYTGELFF. The V and J genes are TRBV29-1 and TRBJ2-2; TCRdb selects TRBD1, and the lack of DNA leaves this call unchecked. Germline V gene sequence: CDR1 SQVTM, CDR2 ANQGSEA. This CDR3 is 16 amino acids long.

The chain employs TRBV7-2 and TRBJ1-6. The CDR3 has 16 amino acids. Looked up from germline, CDR1 is SGHTA and CDR2 is FQGNSA. The CDR3 loop reads CASSLERAGLSSPLHF. The variable domain in full, completed from reference TRBV7-2 and TRBJ1-6, reads GAGVSQSPSNKVTEKGKDVELRCDPISGHTALYWYRQSLGQGLEFLIYFQGNSAPDKSGLPSDRFSAERTGGSVSTLTIQRTQQEDSAVYLCASSLERAGLSSPLHFGNGTRLTVT.

This chain connects TRBV4-2 to TRBJ1-1. The CDR3 extends over 14 amino acids. Germline CDR1 reads LGHNA; CDR2 reads YNFKEQ. The CDR3 reads CASSQDGVNTEAFF.

The chain joins TRBV10-3 to TRBJ1-6. This CDR3 has 16 amino acids. Germline values: CDR1 ENHRY, CDR2 SYGVKD. The chain's CDR3 is CAISDSTGTGNSPLHF.

The CDR3 sequence is CASSYSKGQGRTEAFF. The chain combines TRBV6-5 with TRBJ1-1; TCRdb's assignment of TRBD1 cannot be checked, as there is no DNA. CDR1 MNHEY and CDR2 SVGAGI come from the germline V gene. The CDR3 covers 16 residues.

The chain joins TRBV29-1 to TRBJ2-1; TCRdb names TRBD1, which stays unverified in the absence of DNA. Germline V lookup: CDR1 SQVTM, CDR2 ANQGSEA. The CDR3 runs to 16 residues. The CDR3: CSVPADRDRPYNEQFF.

The V gene is TRBV5-1, the J gene TRBJ1-5; the D call of TRBD1 rests on TCRdb alone, since no DNA is present to check it. The CDR3 loop spans 14 amino acids. Per the germline V gene, CDR1 is SGHRS and CDR2 is YFSETQ. CDR3 region: CASSVGTDNQPQHF. The full variable domain, completed using reference TRBV5-1 and TRBJ1-5, is KAGVTQTPRYLIKTRGQQVTLSCSPISGHRSVSWYQQTPGQGLQFLFEYFSETQRNKGNFPGRFSGRQFSNSRSEMNVSTLELGDSALYLCASSVGTDNQPQHFGDGTRLSIL.

The gene calls are TRBV13 and TRBJ2-3; TCRdb calls TRBD2, which cannot be checked without DNA. CDR3 length: 16 amino acids. The V gene's germline CDR1 is PRHDT and CDR2 FYEKMQ (reference sequence). CDR3 sequence: CASSQGTSGVTDTQYF.

The gene calls are TRBV10-3 and TRBJ1-1; TCRdb returns TRBD1, unconfirmable since there is no DNA. Germline CDR1 ENHRY, CDR2 SYGVKD. The CDR3 loop spans 16 amino acids. CDR3 in amino acids: CAIRGFPGGSDTEAFF.

The chain combines TRBV13 with TRBJ1-1. Germline-derived CDR1 and CDR2 are PRHDT and FYEKMQ (reference sequence). This CDR3 has 12 residues. The CDR3 reads CASGRLNTEAFF.

The V call is TRBV20-1, the J call TRBJ1-2; TCRdb outputs TRBD1, but without DNA this stays unchecked. This CDR3 has 15 amino acids. Germline CDR1 and CDR2: DFQATT and SNEGSKA (reference sequence). CDR3 in amino acids: CSAAGTNPDVYGYTF.

The rearrangement uses TRBV7-2 and TRBJ1-3. The CDR3 spans 16 residues. CDR1 is SGHTA, CDR2 FQGNSA, per germline. This CDR3 is CASSPFSVSTGNTIYF.